This entry features one T cell receptor (beta chain) sequence. This entry comes from a study of blood T cell repertoires in COVID-19. Across the study: Material from acute and convalescent COVID-19 was sourced from the United States, Italy and Spain.

Germline V gives CDR1 PRHDT, CDR2 FYEKMQ (reference sequence). The CDR3 is 17 residues long. Trimming left V 5 bases short and J 0 bases short, with 17 bases between. Original data processing: Estimation of nucleated cell counts relied on the amplification of reference gene primers. Assay: immunoSEQ multiplex PCR; the TCRdb copy retains only in-frame clones and omits some. V, J and clone size were drawn from that table, and D and trimming were deduced from the DNA. The sample has about 150,000 clones; 80% are singletons. The gene calls are TRBV13 and TRBJ2-1; D may be TRBD2 (6 bases). Specimen: peripheral blood. This sequence was found in a man between 60 and 75 years old with active or convalescent COVID-19. CDR3 sequence (DNA): TGTGCCAGCAGCCCGCCCTTAGCGGCTAGCTCCTACAATGAGCAGTTCTTC. This translates into CASSPPLAASSYNEQFF.